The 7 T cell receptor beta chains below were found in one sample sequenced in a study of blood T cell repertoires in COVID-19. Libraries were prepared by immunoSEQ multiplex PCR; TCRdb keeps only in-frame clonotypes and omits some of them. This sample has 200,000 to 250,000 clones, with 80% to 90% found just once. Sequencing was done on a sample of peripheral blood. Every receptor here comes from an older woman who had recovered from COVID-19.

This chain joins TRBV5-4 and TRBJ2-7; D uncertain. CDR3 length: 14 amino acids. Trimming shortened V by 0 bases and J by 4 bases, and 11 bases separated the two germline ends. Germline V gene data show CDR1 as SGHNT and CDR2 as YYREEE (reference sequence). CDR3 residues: CASSLDQEWYEQYF. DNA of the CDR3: TGTGCCAGCAGCTTGGATCAGGAATGGTACGAGCAGTACTTC.

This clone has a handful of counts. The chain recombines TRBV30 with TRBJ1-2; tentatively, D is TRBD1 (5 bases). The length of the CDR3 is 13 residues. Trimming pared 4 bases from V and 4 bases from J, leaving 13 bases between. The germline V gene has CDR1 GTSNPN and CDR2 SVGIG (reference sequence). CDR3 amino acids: CAWTGGEFYGYTF. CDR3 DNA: TGTGCCTGGACCGGGGGAGAATTCTATGGCTACACCTTC.

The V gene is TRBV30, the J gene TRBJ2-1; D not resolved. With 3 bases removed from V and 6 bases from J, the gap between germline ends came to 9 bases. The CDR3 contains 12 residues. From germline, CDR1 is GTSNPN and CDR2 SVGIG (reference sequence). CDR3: CAWSPLSNEQFF. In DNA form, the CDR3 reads TGTGCCTGGAGCCCCTTGAGCAATGAGCAGTTCTTC.

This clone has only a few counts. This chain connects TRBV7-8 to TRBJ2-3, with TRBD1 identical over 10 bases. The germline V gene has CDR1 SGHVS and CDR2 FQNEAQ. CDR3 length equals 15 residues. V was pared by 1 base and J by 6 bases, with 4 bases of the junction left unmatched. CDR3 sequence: CASSLEDRGIDTQYF. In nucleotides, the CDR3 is TGTGCCAGCAGCTTAGAGGACAGGGGGATCGATACGCAGTATTTT.

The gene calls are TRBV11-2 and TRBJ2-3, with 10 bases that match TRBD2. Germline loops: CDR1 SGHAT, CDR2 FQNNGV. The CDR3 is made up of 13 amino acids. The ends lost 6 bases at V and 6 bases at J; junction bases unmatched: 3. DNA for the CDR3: TGTGCCAGCAGAAGCGGGGGGGTCGATACGCAGTATTTT. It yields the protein CASRSGGVDTQYF.

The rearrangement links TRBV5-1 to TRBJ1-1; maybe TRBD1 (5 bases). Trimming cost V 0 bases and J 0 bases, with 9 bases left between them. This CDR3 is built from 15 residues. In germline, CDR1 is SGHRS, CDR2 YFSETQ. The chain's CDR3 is CASSLAAGMNTEAFF. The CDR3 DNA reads TGCGCCAGCAGCTTGGCCGCAGGGATGAACACTGAAGCTTTCTTT.

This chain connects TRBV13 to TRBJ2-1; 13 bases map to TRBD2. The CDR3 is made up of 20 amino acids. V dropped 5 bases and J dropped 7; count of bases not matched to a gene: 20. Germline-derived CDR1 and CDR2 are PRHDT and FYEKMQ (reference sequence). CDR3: CASSARLFGLAGARGNEQFF. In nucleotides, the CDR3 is TGTGCCAGCAGCGCTCGACTTTTCGGACTAGCGGGGGCGCGGGGGAATGAGCAGTTCTTC.